This T cell receptor (beta chain) stems from a study of cytomegalovirus exposure and HLA in healthy donors. The repertoire was sequenced with immunoSEQ multiplex PCR; TCRdb's copy has only in-frame clones and lacks some. The table includes over 110,000 clones, 80% to 90% detected once. Germline V gene sequence: CDR1 SEHNR, CDR2 FQNEAQ (reference sequence). V lost 5 bases to trimming and J lost 1 base, with 14 bases between them. This CDR3 region has 16 residues. Separate from the roughly 670-subject first cohort, the roughly 120-subject validation cohort was the one that the donors belonged to. As regards this clone: The antigen is unknown.

Study results and caveats: Researchers reported that three CMV-associated chains were confirmed in vitro as CMV antigen-specific. According to a subsequent analysis, TCR clusters from the first cohort were inclined to appear together in the roughly 130 validation repertoires.

The sequence came from a woman aged 25-40 years in good health and CMV-seronegative. This chain uses TRBV7-9 with TRBJ2-2; D perhaps matches TRBD1 (6 bases). The sequencing sample was made of PBMCs. The CDR3 spells CASSDLSDRNTGELFF. CDR3 nucleotide sequence: TGTGCCAGCAGCGATCTATCGGACAGGAACACCGGGGAGCTGTTTTTT.